This entry lists 13 T cell receptor beta chains sequenced from one sample in a study of metastatic and nonmetastatic thyroid tumors. TCRdb used MiXCR to call clones anew from the PCR reads. The data show thousands of clones, approximately 15% seen once. Ahead of thyroid surgery, no patient had received treatment of any kind. The sequencing input was blood. These receptors were obtained from a female donor with papillary thyroid cancer or a benign thyroid nodule (not recorded which). Some clones in this sample may be carry-over from other donors' samples.

The chain joins TRBV4-2 to TRBJ1-5, with D hard to call. Between the trimmed V and J ends, which lost 0 bases and 5 bases, there was a span of 11 bases. CDR3 size: 15 residues. In germline, CDR1 is LGHNA, CDR2 YNFKEQ. CDR3 sequence: CASSQEGDGYQPQHF. The CDR3 DNA reads as TGTGCCAGCAGCCAAGAGGGAGACGGCTATCAGCCCCAGCATTTT.

The sample holds many counts of this clone. The V and J genes are TRBV9 and TRBJ2-3; D is unclear. The CDR3 loop spans 17 amino acids. The V end was cut by 0 bases, the J end by 2 bases, with 16 bases between. Germline CDR1 reads SGDLS; CDR2 reads YYNGEE. CDR3 in amino acids: CASSVATRPEFTDTQYF. In DNA form, the CDR3 reads TGTGCCAGCAGCGTAGCTACCCGCCCGGAGTTCACAGATACGCAGTATTTT.

This clone was picked up many times. V usage is TRBV18 and J usage is TRBJ1-1; 7 positions agree with TRBD1. CDR1 KGHSH and CDR2 LQKENI come from the germline V gene. This CDR3 has 15 residues. The trim removed 4 bases at V and 0 bases at J, leaving 5 bases unmatched. The CDR3 coding sequence is TGTGCCAGCTCACGGCCGGGACAGTTGAACACTGAAGCTTTCTTT. It yields the protein CASSRPGQLNTEAFF.

Judged by abundance, this clone is medium-sized. The chain carries TRBV28 and TRBJ2-3; 14 positions agree with TRBD2. The CDR3 totals 19 residues. The V and J ends lost 6 bases and 2 bases, in that order; junction bases with no gene match: 13. Per the germline V gene, CDR1 is MDHEN and CDR2 is SYDVKM. In DNA, the CDR3 is TGTGCCAGCAGCCCCTCGACTAGCGGGAGGGCCGGGAACACAGATACGCAGTATTTT. Its translation is CASSPSTSGRAGNTDTQYF.

The chain combines TRBV7-2 with TRBJ2-7, with 10 bases matching TRBD2. The V and J ends lost 1 base and 2 bases, in that order; junction bases with no gene match: 2. CDR3 size: 15 residues. Germline V gene lookup returns CDR1 SGHTA and CDR2 FQGNSA. The CDR3 DNA is TGTGCCAGCAGCTTAGAGAGCGGGGGGGCCTACGAGCAGTACTTC. Protein product: CASSLESGGAYEQYF.

This clone has ten or more counts. The rearrangement joins TRBV2 to TRBJ2-3; 10 bases match TRBD2. There are 17 residues in the CDR3. From germline, CDR1 is SNHLY and CDR2 FYNNEI. The ends lost 2 bases at V and 2 bases at J; junction bases unmatched: 7. The CDR3 coding sequence is TGTGCCAGCAGTGAAAGGCTAGCGGGGGACTTCACAGATACGCAGTATTTT. Its protein product is CASSERLAGDFTDTQYF.

This clone appeared many times. This chain joins TRBV7-9 and TRBJ2-5, with D hard to call. CDR1 SEHNR and CDR2 FQNEAQ come from the germline V gene (reference sequence). This CDR3 has 12 amino acids. V was pared by 3 bases and J by 5 bases, with 7 bases between. CDR3 nucleotide sequence: TGTGCCAGCAGCTTCAGTTCGGAGACCCAGTACTTC. It encodes CASSFSSETQYF. The complete variable domain, with remaining parts taken from reference TRBV7-9 and TRBJ2-5, reads DTGVSQNPRHKITKRGQNVTFRCDPISEHNRLYWYRQTLGQGPEFLTYFQNEAQLEKSRLLSDRFSAERPKGSFSTLEIQRTEQGDSAMYLCASSFSSETQYFGPGTRLLVL.

There are many counts of this clone. This CDR3 is CASSVRDRVGNEQFF. The CDR3 region has the DNA TGTGCCAGCAGCGTCCGGGACAGGGTGGGAAATGAGCAGTTCTTC. The rearrangement uses TRBV9 and TRBJ2-1, with 9 bases aligning to TRBD1. The CDR3 sequence is 15 residues long. Germline assignment: CDR1 SGDLS and CDR2 YYNGEE. The V segment lost 2 bases and the J segment 7 bases; nucleotides outside the gene matches: 7. The complete variable domain, with remaining parts taken from reference TRBV9 and TRBJ2-1, reads DSGVTQTPKHLITATGQRVTLRCSPRSGDLSVYWYQQSLDQGLQFLIQYYNGEERAKGNILERFSAQQFPDLHSELNLSSLELGDSALYFCASSVRDRVGNEQFFGPGTRLTVL.

This chain links TRBV5-1 with TRBJ2-3; 10 bases fit TRBD2. Trimming at V came to 4 bases and at J to 2 bases, leaving 7 bases not matched to a gene. This CDR3 region has 16 residues. Germline V gives CDR1 SGHRS, CDR2 YFSETQ. The CDR3 is CASSSSSGGVTDTQYF. Written as DNA, the CDR3 is TGCGCCAGCAGCAGCTCTAGCGGGGGAGTCACAGATACGCAGTATTTT.

By proportion, this clone is medium-sized. V usage is TRBV6-2 or TRBV6-3 and J usage is TRBJ1-2, with D unresolved. This CDR3 spans 12 amino acids. CDR1 MNHEY and CDR2 SVGEGT come from the germline V gene. Trimming took 2 bases from V and 5 from J, leaving 6 bases between them. The CDR3 spells CASSYREYGYTF. DNA for the CDR3: TGTGCCAGCAGTTACAGAGAATATGGCTACACCTTC.

This clone is classed as medium-sized. The rearrangement joins TRBV10-3 to TRBJ1-1, with TRBD1 matching over 8 bases. This CDR3 is built from 15 residues. CDR1 and CDR2 (germline): ENHRY, SYGVKD. The trim removed 3 bases at V and 8 bases at J, leaving 11 bases unmatched. The CDR3 nucleotides are TGTGCCATCAGTGACGGGACAGGCAAGTGGGACGAAGCTTTCTTT. This gives the protein CAISDGTGKWDEAFF.

This clone was recorded only once. The rearrangement joins TRBV15 to TRBJ1-2, with D possibly being TRBD1 (5 bases). The CDR3 covers 16 residues. The germline V gene encodes CDR1 LNHNV and CDR2 YYDKDF (reference sequence). V lost 5 bases to trimming and J lost 6 bases, with 22 bases between them. CDR3 sequence reads: CATSPDSAPPINGYTF. The CDR3 bases are TGTGCCACCAGCCCTGACAGTGCCCCGCCCATAAATGGCTACACCTTC.

This clone was recorded many times. The CDR3 coding sequence is TGTGCCAGCAGCGCCGGGACAGGGGGCGTTTGGAGCACAGATACGCAGTATTTT. It codes for CASSAGTGGVWSTDTQYF. This chain connects TRBV7-9 to TRBJ2-3; TRBD1 matches at 12 bases. In germline, CDR1 is SEHNR, CDR2 FQNEAQ (reference sequence). J was trimmed by 0 bases and V by 5 bases; bases with no gene match: 9. This CDR3 has 18 residues. Combining the CDR3 with reference TRBV7-9 and TRBJ2-3 gives the whole variable domain DTGVSQNPRHKITKRGQNVTFRCDPISEHNRLYWYRQTLGQGPEFLTYFQNEAQLEKSRLLSDRFSAERPKGSFSTLEIQRTEQGDSAMYLCASSAGTGGVWSTDTQYFGPGTRLTVL.